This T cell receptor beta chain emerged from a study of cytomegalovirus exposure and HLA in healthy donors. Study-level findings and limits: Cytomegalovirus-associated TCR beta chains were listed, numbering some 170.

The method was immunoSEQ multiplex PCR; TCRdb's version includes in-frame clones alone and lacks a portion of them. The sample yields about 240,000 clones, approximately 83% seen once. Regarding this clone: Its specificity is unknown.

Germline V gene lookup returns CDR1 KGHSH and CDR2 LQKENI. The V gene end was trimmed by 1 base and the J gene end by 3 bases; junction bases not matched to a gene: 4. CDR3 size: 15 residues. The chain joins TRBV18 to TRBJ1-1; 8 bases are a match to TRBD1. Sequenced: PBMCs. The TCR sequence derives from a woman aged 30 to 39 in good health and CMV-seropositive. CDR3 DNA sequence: TGTGCCAGCTCACCACAGGGACAGGTCGACACTGAAGCTTTCTTT. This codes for CASSPQGQVDTEAFF.